A few counts support the clone carrying this T cell receptor beta chain. Trimming took 1 base from V and 6 from J, leaving 9 bases between them. Germline assignment: CDR1 SGHTA and CDR2 FQGTGA. The CDR3 runs 14 residues. These data belong to a study of blood T cell repertoires in COVID-19. Study at large: Samples came from the United States, Italy and Spain, spanning acute and convalescent COVID-19.

Per the authors' pipeline: Reference gene primer amplification in the assay estimated nucleated cell counts. Some clones are missing from TCRdb's copy, which holds only in-frame ones; the method was immunoSEQ multiplex PCR. V, J and clone size reflect that table, while D and trimming were determined from the DNA. Of approximately 110,000 clones in the sample, under 90% were seen once. This clonotype originated in a man older than 75 with acute or convalescent COVID-19. The material sequenced was peripheral blood. This sequence joins TRBV7-3 and TRBJ2-2; perhaps TRBD2 as D (5 bases). Here the CDR3 reads CASSLSSGAGELFF. The DNA for the CDR3 is TGTGCCAGCAGCTTAAGTTCCGGGGCCGGGGAGCTGTTTTTT.